This entry concerns a single T cell receptor (beta chain). The antigen is unknown. The data derive from a study of CD8+CD57+ T cells in acquired aplastic anemia. Background on the study: Sorted cells (CD4+ and CD8+) yielded DNA amounts that averaged approximately 3 ug. Findings and caveats of the study: A set of around 30 CD8+ CDR3 sequences was shared between patients and controls, and these sequences appeared highly expressed in patients.

The CDR3 length is 18 residues. Germline values: CDR1 ENHRY, CDR2 SYGVKD. The V and J ends lost 10 bases and 2 bases respectively, with 26 bases between them. Genomic DNA, serving as template, underwent TCR beta VDJ and CDR3 profiling. TCRdb processed the reads anew with MiXCR; each CDR3 protein has one entry. Altogether some 220,000 distinct CDR3 sequences are present, 30% to 40% being singletons, with the ten largest covering 0.9% to 1.2%. The V gene is TRBV10-3, the J gene TRBJ1-4; no firm D call. The source is a human donor in good health, serving as a control. The sequenced material came from sorted CD4+, CD8+, or CD8+CD57+ T cells (not recorded which) from PBMCs. The CDR3 DNA reads as TGTGCCAGCAGCGACAATCTGGGCGCCCGGCCGACTAATGAAAAACTGTTTTTT. It specifies CASSDNLGARPTNEKLFF.